One T cell receptor beta chain is described in this entry. This sample stems from a study of blood T cell repertoires in COVID-19. The CDR3 is made up of 14 amino acids. The germline V gene has CDR1 LNHDA and CDR2 SQIVND (reference sequence). Trimming removed 5 bases from V and 5 bases from J, with 16 bases in between. Methods used by the authors: For nucleated cells, counts were estimated from reference gene primer amplification. TCRdb's copy holds only in-frame clones and misses some; the assay was immunoSEQ multiplex PCR. V and J calls and clone size are as listed in that table; D and trimming were resolved from the DNA. The table records approximately 140,000 clones, 80% to 90% of them present only once.

Sequencing input: peripheral blood. The TCR originated in a man between 65 and 80 years old with acute or convalescent COVID-19. J is TRBJ2-7 and V is TRBV19; possibly TRBD1 for D (7 bases). CDR3 protein: CASSLRGAQDEQYF. The CDR3 nucleotides are TGTGCCAGTAGTCTCAGGGGGGCGCAGGACGAGCAGTACTTC.